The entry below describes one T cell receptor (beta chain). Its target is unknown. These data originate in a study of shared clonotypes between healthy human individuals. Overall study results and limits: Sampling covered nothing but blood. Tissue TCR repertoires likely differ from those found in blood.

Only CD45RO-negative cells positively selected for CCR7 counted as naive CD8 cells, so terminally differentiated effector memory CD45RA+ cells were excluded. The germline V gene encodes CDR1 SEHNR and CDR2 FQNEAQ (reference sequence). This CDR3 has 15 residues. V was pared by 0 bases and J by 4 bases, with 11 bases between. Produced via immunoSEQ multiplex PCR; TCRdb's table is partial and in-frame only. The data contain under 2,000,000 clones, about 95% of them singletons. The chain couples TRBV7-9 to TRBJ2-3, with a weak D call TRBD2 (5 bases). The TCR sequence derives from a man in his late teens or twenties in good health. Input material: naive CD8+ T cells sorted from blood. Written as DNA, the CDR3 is TGTGCCAGCAGCTTAGCAGGAGAGGGTCCAGATACGCAGTATTTT. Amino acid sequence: CASSLAGEGPDTQYF.